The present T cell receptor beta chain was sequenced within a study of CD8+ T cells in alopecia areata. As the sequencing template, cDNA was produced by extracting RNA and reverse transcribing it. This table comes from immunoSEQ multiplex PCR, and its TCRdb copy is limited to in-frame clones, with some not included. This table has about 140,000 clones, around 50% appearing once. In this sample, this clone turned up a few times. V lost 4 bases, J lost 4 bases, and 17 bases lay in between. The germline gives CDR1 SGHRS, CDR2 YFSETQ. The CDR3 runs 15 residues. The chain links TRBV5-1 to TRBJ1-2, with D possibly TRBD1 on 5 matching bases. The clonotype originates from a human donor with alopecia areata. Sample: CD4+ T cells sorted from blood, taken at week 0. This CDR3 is CASSPHAETGYGYTF. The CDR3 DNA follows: TGCGCCAGCAGCCCTCATGCTGAAACAGGCTATGGCTACACCTTC.